The TCR beta chain under discussion was sequenced for a study of blood T cell repertoires in COVID-19. Profiling relied on immunoSEQ multiplex PCR, and the TCRdb table lists in-frame clones only, not all of them. The table shows roughly 80,000 clones, with approximately 81% occurring only once. Between the trimmed V and J ends, which lost 6 bases and 3 bases, there was a span of 18 bases. From germline, CDR1 is MDHEN and CDR2 SYDVKM. The CDR3 loop spans 15 amino acids. The genes are TRBV28 and TRBJ2-7, with a weak D call TRBD1 (5 bases). The receptor was derived from a woman aged 65 to 85 with acute or convalescent COVID-19. Sequenced input: peripheral blood. The CDR3 region is CASSKGYLGVYEQYV. CDR3 in DNA: TGTGCCAGCAGCAAGGGTTATCTAGGGGTCTACGAGCAGTACGTC.